One sample yielded the 15 T cell receptor beta chains listed below, sequenced in a study of identical twins. A single record per CDR3 protein comes from TCRdb applying MiXCR to the 5' RACE reads. Of about 100,000 distinct CDR3 sequences listed, under 7% are singletons. Sequencing was performed on memory T cells sorted from blood. These receptors were taken from a woman aged 50 to 60 in good health.

This clonotype occurred many times. The chain carries TRBV25-1 and TRBJ1-4, with a tentative D call TRBD1 (5 bases). The CDR3 length is 16 residues. CDR1 is MGHDK and CDR2 is SYGVNS in the germline V gene. Between the trimmed V and J ends, which lost 1 base and 4 bases, there was a span of 13 bases. The CDR3: CASSESVGVDNEKLFF. DNA of the CDR3: TGTGCCAGCAGTGAATCTGTAGGGGTTGATAATGAAAAACTGTTTTTT. The variable domain in full, with the rest retrieved from reference TRBV25-1 and TRBJ1-4, is EADIYQTPRYLVIGTGKKITLECSQTMGHDKMYWYQQDPGMELHLIHYSYGVNSTEKGDLSSESTVSRIRTEHFPLTLESARPSHTSQYLCASSESVGVDNEKLFFGSGTQLSVL.

This clonotype has a count of ten or more. The chain uses TRBV28 and TRBJ2-2; tentatively, D is TRBD1 (7 bases). Looked up from germline, CDR1 is MDHEN and CDR2 is SYDVKM. The CDR3 loop spans 12 amino acids. The CDR3 spells CCTSRGAGELFF. The CDR3 DNA follows: TGTTGTACTAGCAGGGGGGCCGGGGAGCTGTTTTTT.

This clonotype was detected ten times or more. The J gene is TRBJ2-3, the V gene TRBV7-2; 10 bases are shared with TRBD1. Germline CDR1 reads SGHTA; CDR2 reads FQGNSA. Germline trimming cut 1 base from V and 5 bases from J; bases unmatched to any gene: 3. The CDR3 totals 15 residues. The CDR3 coding sequence is TGTGCCAGCAGCTTAGGACAGGGGGCTGAAGATACGCAGTATTTT. Protein sequence: CASSLGQGAEDTQYF.

This clonotype occurred many times. The chain combines TRBV24-1 with TRBJ2-3; D is tentatively TRBD1 or TRBD2 (5 bases each). CDR1 KGHDR and CDR2 SFDVKD come from the germline V gene. This CDR3 has 13 amino acids. The V and J ends lost 7 bases and 6 bases respectively, with 13 bases between them. Written as DNA, the CDR3 is TGTGCCACCAGCCGGAGAGGGGCCGATACGCAGTATTTT. It translates to CATSRRGADTQYF.

The table lists this clonotype with many counts. The rearrangement joins TRBV10-3 to TRBJ1-1; tentative D call: TRBD1 (5 bases). The CDR3 is 11 amino acids. Germline V gene data show CDR1 as ENHRY and CDR2 as SYGVKD. V lost 8 bases and J lost 1, with 5 bases in between. The CDR3 loop is CAIGGNTEAFF. CDR3 bases: TGTGCCATCGGGGGGAACACTGAAGCTTTCTTT.

Many counts were recorded for this clonotype. J is TRBJ2-1 and V is TRBV4-1; D may be TRBD1 (5 bases). This CDR3 is 13 amino acids long. Trimming left V 2 bases short and J 9 bases short, with 11 bases between. CDR1 is MGHRA and CDR2 is YSYEKL in the germline V gene. CDR3 in amino acids: CASSQRGVGEQFF. The DNA of the CDR3 is TGCGCCAGCAGCCAAAGGGGTGTGGGTGAGCAGTTCTTC.

This clonotype has a handful of counts. The rearrangement links TRBV7-9 to TRBJ2-5; maybe TRBD1 (6 bases). There are 14 residues in the CDR3. Germline lookup yields CDR1 SEHNR and CDR2 FQNEAQ (reference sequence). Trimming pared 6 bases from V and 5 bases from J, leaving 16 bases between. CDR3 sequence (DNA): TGTGCCAGCAGTCCTAATCAGGGGTTGGAGACCCAGTACTTC. It translates to CASSPNQGLETQYF.

The V and J genes are TRBV30 and TRBJ2-1; D is unresolved. V was trimmed by 0 bases and J by 9 bases, leaving 15 bases between them. Germline CDR1 GTSNPN, CDR2 SVGIG (reference sequence). This CDR3 is built from 14 residues. CDR3 sequence: CAWSVIFGVGEQFF. CDR3 nucleotides: TGTGCCTGGAGTGTAATTTTTGGAGTGGGTGAGCAGTTCTTC.

This clonotype was seen repeatedly, ten times or more. The chain links TRBV9 to TRBJ2-3; the D is unclear. Germline V gives CDR1 SGDLS, CDR2 YYNGEE. This CDR3 region has 13 residues. Trimming left V 0 bases short and J 5 bases short, with 7 bases between. For the CDR3, the DNA is TGTGCCAGCAGCGTAGAGGGTCGAGATACGCAGTATTTT. Amino acid sequence: CASSVEGRDTQYF.

At least ten counts were recorded for this clonotype. The J gene is TRBJ2-1, the V gene TRBV11-2; D ambiguous. CDR1 and CDR2 from the germline V gene are SGHAT and FQNNGV. This CDR3 region has 14 residues. Trimming shortened V by 7 bases and J by 0 bases, and 10 bases separated the two germline ends. CDR3 sequence reads: CASKIFSSYNEQFF. Written as DNA, the CDR3 is TGTGCCAGCAAAATCTTTAGCTCCTACAATGAGCAGTTCTTC.

This clonotype was detected many times. The rearrangement joins TRBV7-6 to TRBJ1-1, with D tentatively TRBD1 (6 bases). The CDR3 consists of 18 residues. The ends were cut back, 2 bases at V and 0 bases at J, with 19 bases in the middle. CDR1 is SGHVS and CDR2 is FNYEAQ in the germline V gene. The CDR3 loop is CASSLWGQPGQMNTEAFF. The CDR3 nucleotides are TGTGCCAGCAGCTTATGGGGGCAACCGGGACAAATGAACACTGAAGCTTTCTTT.

V and J are TRBV6-1 and TRBJ2-3; D possibly matches TRBD1 or TRBD2 (5 bases each). V was trimmed by 1 base and J by 4 bases, leaving 9 bases between them. The germline V gene has CDR1 MNHNS and CDR2 SASEGT. The CDR3 runs to 14 residues. The CDR3 DNA is TGTGCCAGCAGTGAAGTAAGGGGACCAGATACGCAGTATTTT. It codes for CASSEVRGPDTQYF.

This clonotype was seen repeatedly, ten times or more. The rearrangement links TRBV4-1 to TRBJ1-2, with D tentatively TRBD1 (5 bases). In germline, CDR1 is MGHRA, CDR2 YSYEKL. V shed 1 base and J shed 0 bases, with 6 bases lying between them. The CDR3 loop spans 14 amino acids. The CDR3 loop reads CASSQVGANYGYTF. The CDR3 DNA follows: TGCGCCAGCAGCCAAGTAGGGGCTAACTATGGCTACACCTTC.

This sequence joins TRBV7-6 and TRBJ1-5, with 8 nucleotides matching TRBD1. With V trimmed by 5 bases and J by 7 bases, 7 bases remained unmatched. The CDR3 has 14 amino acids. From germline, CDR1 is SGHVS and CDR2 FNYEAQ. The CDR3 DNA reads as TGTGCCAGCAGCCGACAGGGGTCGGGACAGCCCCAGCATTTT. Encoded protein: CASSRQGSGQPQHF.

This clonotype was counted many times. The chain has TRBV28 and TRBJ1-5, with 7 bases aligning to TRBD1. Germline V gene lookup returns CDR1 MDHEN and CDR2 SYDVKM. With 3 bases clipped from V and 2 bases from J, the junction kept 4 bases outside the gene matches. The CDR3 extends over 15 amino acids. The CDR3 here is CASSFGQVGNQPQHF. The CDR3 DNA reads TGTGCCAGCAGTTTTGGACAGGTGGGCAATCAGCCCCAGCATTTT.